One sample yielded the 27 T cell receptor beta chains listed below, sequenced in a study of T cells in Graves' hyperthyroidism and ophthalmopathy. Amplification of TCR beta CDR3 regions used RNA as the template. RT-PCR in the first round (using the HTBI primer set) targeted the TCR CDR3. Using its own MiXCR run on the multiplex PCR reads, TCRdb lists one record per CDR3 protein. This table has approximately 370,000 distinct CDR3 sequences, roughly a sixth appearing once. Input material: blood. The source of these receptors is a woman aged 25 to 45 with Graves' hyperthyroidism that later progressed to Graves' ophthalmopathy.

The sample holds many counts of this clonotype. The V call is TRBV15, the J call TRBJ1-2; 9 bases agree with TRBD1. The CDR3 is 15 residues long. J lost 7 bases, V lost 1 base, and 7 bases had no gene match. CDR1 is LNHNV and CDR2 is YYDKDF in the germline V gene (reference sequence). CDR3 in amino acids: CATSRGSQGAVGYTF. The CDR3, as DNA: TGTGCCACCAGCAGAGGTTCACAGGGGGCAGTTGGCTACACCTTC.

The rearrangement uses TRBV12-3 or TRBV12-4 and TRBJ2-5; 9 bases agree with TRBD2. This CDR3 spans 15 amino acids. V shed 6 bases, J shed 5 bases, and the junction held 10 bases outside the gene matches. The CDR3 DNA follows: TGTGCCAGCAGCCTTGGGCGGGAGGGTTTTGAGACCCAGTACTTC. Protein sequence: CASSLGREGFETQYF.

In its sample, this clonotype was seen many times. The chain combines TRBV6-1 with TRBJ1-1; D unresolved. V was shortened by 7 bases and J by 5 bases, with 17 bases between the two germline ends. CDR3 length equals 14 residues. Per germline, CDR1 MNHNS and CDR2 SASEGT. The CDR3 DNA sequence: TGTGCCAGCACCCTTTCCCCGGGGAGAACTGAAGCTTTCTTT. Its translation: CASTLSPGRTEAFF.

The sample holds a few counts of this clonotype. The rearrangement uses TRBV9 and TRBJ2-3; 12 bases align to TRBD2. The CDR3 loop spans 16 amino acids. Per the germline V gene, CDR1 is SGDLS and CDR2 is YYNGEE. The V gene end was trimmed by 0 bases and the J gene end by 2 bases; junction bases not matched to a gene: 1. The CDR3 region is CASSVGTSGDTDTQYF. In DNA, the CDR3 is TGTGCCAGCAGCGTAGGGACTAGCGGGGACACAGATACGCAGTATTTT.

CDR3 amino acids: CASSFLVSGSEQYF. Here the CDR3 DNA reads TGTGCCAGCAGTTTTCTAGTTAGCGGGAGCGAGCAGTACTTC. The V gene is TRBV28, the J gene TRBJ2-7; TRBD2 agrees at 9 bases. CDR3 length equals 14 residues. The V segment lost 3 bases and the J segment 6 bases; nucleotides outside the gene matches: 6. CDR1 MDHEN and CDR2 SYDVKM come from the germline V gene.

This clonotype was picked up many times. The chain is built from TRBV27 and TRBJ1-5, with D possibly matching TRBD1 (5 bases). Germline V lookup: CDR1 MNHEY, CDR2 SMNVEV (reference sequence). V lost 4 bases to trimming and J lost 1 base, with 8 bases between them. The CDR3 has 14 amino acids. CDR3 region: CASSYRHSNQPQHF. In nucleotides, the CDR3 is TGTGCCAGCAGTTACAGGCACAGCAATCAGCCCCAGCATTTT.

This clonotype was recorded many times. V is TRBV20-1 and J is TRBJ1-2, with unresolved D. The CDR3 extends over 17 amino acids. The germline V gene encodes CDR1 DFQATT and CDR2 SNEGSKA (reference sequence). CDR3 in amino acids: CSLPPPGAPTKSYGYTF. Here the CDR3 DNA reads TGCAGCTTACCCCCTCCGGGTGCCCCCACGAAGAGCTATGGCTACACCTTC.

This clonotype showed up many times. The J gene is TRBJ1-1, the V gene TRBV5-1; D is undetermined. CDR1 and CDR2 (germline): SGHRS, YFSETQ. The V end was cut by 0 bases, the J end by 0 bases, with 9 bases between. This CDR3 region has 15 residues. Here the CDR3 DNA reads TGCGCCAGCAGCTTGGCCTTCTTCGTGAACACTGAAGCTTTCTTT. It yields the protein CASSLAFFVNTEAFF.

This clonotype was seen repeatedly, ten times or more. In DNA form, the CDR3 reads TGTGCCAGCAGGACGGGGTACCAAGAGACCCAGTACTTC. Amino acid sequence: CASRTGYQETQYF. The rearrangement uses TRBV27 and TRBJ2-5; perhaps TRBD2 as D (5 bases). The CDR3 spans 13 residues. The V gene lost 6 bases and the J gene lost 0 bases, with 8 bases spanning the gap. Germline CDR1 and CDR2: MNHEY and SMNVEV (reference sequence).

The CDR3 coding sequence is TGTGCCAGCAGCTTAGCTAGCGGATACGCGAACACCGGGGAGCTGTTTTTT. Translation gives CASSLASGYANTGELFF. The chain is built from TRBV7-2 and TRBJ2-2; possibly TRBD2 for D (6 bases). The CDR3 length is 17 residues. CDR1 is SGHTA, CDR2 FQGNSA, per germline. Trimming removed 0 bases at V and 0 bases at J, with 11 bases between.

This clonotype was picked up many times. The V and J genes are TRBV2 and TRBJ2-3; D remains ambiguous. Trimming shortened V by 2 bases and J by 2 bases, and 11 bases separated the two germline ends. The CDR3 loop spans 15 amino acids. Germline CDR1 and CDR2: SNHLY and FYNNEI. The CDR3, as DNA: TGTGCCAGCAGTGAACGCAGCGTTTTCACAGATACGCAGTATTTT. This codes for CASSERSVFTDTQYF.

This clonotype was observed a handful of times. This may stem from a read error, because a much larger clone lies one nucleotide away. The chain employs TRBV28 and TRBJ2-1; D call uncertain. The CDR3 contains 15 residues. Germline V CDR1 and CDR2: MDHEN, SYDVKM. This CDR3 is CASSLKGWPYNERFF. In DNA form, the CDR3 reads TGTGCCAGCAGTTTAAAAGGGTGGCCCTACAATGAGCGGTTCTTC.

V usage is TRBV28 and J usage is TRBJ1-5; possible D gene TRBD1, 6 bases. The CDR3 runs to 16 residues. The V gene's germline CDR1 is MDHEN and CDR2 SYDVKM. V was cut by 5 bases and J by 5 bases, with 19 bases left in between. CDR3 in amino acids: CASSPKDYRVHQPQHF. The CDR3 nucleotides are TGTGCCAGCAGTCCCAAGGACTACAGGGTTCATCAGCCCCAGCATTTT. Drawing the rest from reference TRBV28 and TRBJ1-5, the complete variable domain is DVKVTQSSRYLVKRTGEKVFLECVQDMDHENMFWYRQDPGLGLRLIYFSYDVKMKEKGDIPEGYSVSREKKERFSLILESASTNQTSMYLCASSPKDYRVHQPQHFGDGTRLSIL.

This clonotype occurred a few times. This chain connects TRBV15 to TRBJ2-1, with D perhaps matching TRBD2 (7 bases). The V end was cut by 5 bases, the J end by 2 bases, with 16 bases between. The CDR3 is made up of 16 amino acids. Germline CDR1 is LNHNV and CDR2 is YYDKDF (reference sequence). CDR3 nucleotide sequence: TGTGCCACCAGCTCTTTAAAGGGGGGGGCCTACAATGAGCAGTTCTTC. Its protein product is CATSSLKGGAYNEQFF.

In this sample, this clonotype turned up a few times. This sequence joins TRBV12-3 or TRBV12-4 and TRBJ2-1; 13 bases match TRBD2. The CDR3 runs 17 residues. Losses at the gene ends were 6 bases for V and 4 bases for J; bases not matched to a gene: 9. The CDR3 region is CASRPPGLAGNYNEQFF. In DNA form, the CDR3 reads TGTGCCAGCAGACCCCCGGGACTAGCGGGAAATTACAATGAGCAGTTCTTC.

This clonotype turned up a few times. The chain has TRBV19 and TRBJ1-6; 7 bases match TRBD1. J lost 7 bases, V lost 4 bases, and 10 bases had no gene match. CDR3 length: 16 residues. Germline CDR1 LNHDA, CDR2 SQIVND (reference sequence). CDR3 region: CASSNPGQILNSPLHF. CDR3 nucleotides: TGTGCCAGTAGTAACCCGGGACAGATACTAAATTCACCCCTCCACTTT.

In its sample, this clonotype was seen many times. The CDR3 sequence is CASSLAGPLNTEAFF. DNA of the CDR3: TGTGCCAGCAGCTTGGCCGGGCCGTTGAACACTGAAGCTTTCTTT. The chain links TRBV5-5 to TRBJ1-1, with D unresolved. This CDR3 contains 15 residues. V lost 0 bases to trimming and J lost 0 bases, with 9 bases between them. Germline V gene sequence: CDR1 SGHKS, CDR2 YYEKEE (reference sequence). Together with reference TRBV5-5 and TRBJ1-1, the CDR3 gives the full variable domain: DAGVTQSPTHLIKTRGQQVTLRCSPISGHKSVSWYQQVLGQGPQFIFQYYEKEERGRGNFPDRFSARQFPNYSSELNVNALLLGDSALYLCASSLAGPLNTEAFFGQGTRLTVV.

The rearrangement links TRBV2 to TRBJ1-5; TRBD1 matches 7 bases. Unmatched junction bases numbered 6, after V lost 7 bases and J lost 3 bases. The CDR3 spans 14 residues. CDR1 and CDR2 (germline): SNHLY, FYNNEI. The CDR3 spells CASNRDSPNQPQHF. In nucleotides, the CDR3 is TGTGCCAGCAACCGGGACAGCCCCAATCAGCCCCAGCATTTT.

This clonotype was detected ten times or more. This sequence joins TRBV28 and TRBJ1-1; D might be TRBD1 (6 bases). Trimming shortened V by 5 bases and J by 1 base, and 11 bases separated the two germline ends. The CDR3 covers 14 residues. The V gene's germline CDR1 is MDHEN and CDR2 SYDVKM. The CDR3 region is CASSGDIQNTEAFF. As DNA, the CDR3 is TGTGCCAGCAGTGGGGACATTCAGAACACTGAAGCTTTCTTT.

This clonotype was detected many times. The chain combines TRBV2 with TRBJ2-1, with D perhaps TRBD1 (6 bases). Per germline, CDR1 SNHLY and CDR2 FYNNEI. Trimming shortened V by 6 bases and J by 7 bases, and 13 bases separated the two germline ends. The CDR3 contains 13 residues. CDR3 protein: CASRRTADNEQFF. The CDR3 bases are TGTGCCAGCAGGAGGACAGCGGATAATGAGCAGTTCTTC.

This clonotype was recorded many times. V gene TRBV27 combines with J gene TRBJ1-1, with 10 bases identical to TRBD1. J lost 1 base, V lost 4 bases, and 9 bases had no gene match. The CDR3 consists of 17 residues. The germline CDR1 and CDR2 sequences are MNHEY and SMNVEV (reference sequence). The CDR3 here is CASSSFPGQGTNTEAFF. The CDR3 coding sequence is TGTGCCAGCAGTTCCTTTCCGGGACAGGGGACGAACACTGAAGCTTTCTTT.

This clonotype appeared a few times. The V gene is TRBV5-1, the J gene TRBJ2-3; 9 bases are a match to TRBD2. The CDR3 is 16 amino acids. The V gene's germline CDR1 is SGHRS and CDR2 YFSETQ. V shed 3 bases, J shed 3 bases, and the junction held 8 bases outside the gene matches. The DNA for the CDR3 is TGCGCCAGCAGCTCCGCAGCGGGGGGTATGACAGATACGCAGTATTTT. Translating gives CASSSAAGGMTDTQYF.

Ten or more counts support this clonotype. The CDR3 protein is CATSDPGGPSTDTQYF. The CDR3 nucleotides are TGTGCCACCAGTGACCCAGGGGGCCCTAGCACAGATACGCAGTATTTT. The rearrangement joins TRBV24-1 to TRBJ2-3, with TRBD1 matching over 8 bases. There are 16 residues in the CDR3. Germline V gives CDR1 KGHDR, CDR2 SFDVKD. The V and J ends lost 4 bases and 0 bases, in that order; junction bases with no gene match: 5.

This clonotype was seen once. The chain employs TRBV4-2 and TRBJ2-7, with a tentative D call TRBD2 (5 bases). The V end lost 1 base, the J end lost 6 bases, and 16 bases lay between the germline ends. The CDR3 totals 15 residues. Germline V gives CDR1 LGHNA, CDR2 YNFKEQ. CDR3 region: CASSQVSDGGLEQYF. DNA of the CDR3: TGTGCCAGCAGCCAAGTCTCTGACGGCGGGCTCGAGCAGTACTTC.

V usage is TRBV11-2 and J usage is TRBJ2-7, with 12 bases aligning to TRBD2. V gave up 4 bases and J gave up 3 bases; unmatched junction bases: 7. Per the germline V gene, CDR1 is SGHAT and CDR2 is FQNNGV. The CDR3 runs to 16 residues. CDR3 sequence reads: CASSSLTSGRIYEQYV. The CDR3 DNA reads TGTGCCAGCAGCTCTCTAACTAGCGGGAGGATCTACGAGCAGTACGTC.

This clonotype was detected ten times or more. The rearrangement uses TRBV20-1 and TRBJ2-1; D perhaps matches TRBD2 (6 bases). In germline, CDR1 is DFQATT, CDR2 SNEGSKA (reference sequence). V lost 6 bases to trimming and J lost 7 bases, with 10 bases between them. The CDR3 consists of 11 residues. The CDR3 sequence: CSADRGNEQFF. Here the CDR3 DNA reads TGCAGTGCGGATCGGGGGAATGAGCAGTTCTTC.

This clonotype was counted many times. This chain joins TRBV12-3 or TRBV12-4 and TRBJ2-6; D is ambiguous. Trimming took off 7 bases at V and 2 bases at J, with 12 bases between the two ends. CDR3 length: 15 amino acids. The CDR3 protein is CASKYPRAGANVLTF. The CDR3 DNA reads as TGTGCCAGCAAGTACCCTAGGGCTGGGGCCAACGTCCTGACTTTC.